This TCR beta chain was found in a study of response to subunit inactivated influenza vaccine. Study-level points and caveats: Seasonal influenza vaccination, on each occasion, was suggested by the authors to recruit few new T cells.

The table lists this clonotype with a few counts. Its matching antigen is unknown. The CDR3 is made up of 14 amino acids. Each CDR3 protein gets one entry after TCRdb re-called the RT-PCR reads with MiXCR. The sample shows approximately 500,000 distinct CDR3 sequences, roughly 15% of them seen only once. The rearrangement joins TRBV21-1 to TRBJ2-7; the table assigns TRBD2, which was not confirmed against the DNA. TRBV21-1 is shown as a pseudogene. Sequenced material: PBMCs from blood, taken about 11 days after vaccination. The TCR comes from a man between 45 and 60 years old who received an inactivated influenza vaccine. The CDR3 protein is CASSKSRECYEQYF. DNA for the CDR3: TGTGCCAGCAGCAAGAGCAGGGAGTGTTACGAGCAGTACTTC.